This T cell receptor (beta chain) was obtained from a study of cytomegalovirus exposure and HLA in healthy donors. This clone was seen a handful of times. The same CDR3 arises from other DNA sequences in this sample as well. Clones were read by immunoSEQ multiplex PCR, and TCRdb kept only the in-frame ones, dropping some. The sample includes about 130,000 clones, 80% to 90% seen only once; the top ten take around 1.1%. The CDR3 is 13 residues long. V was clipped by 6 bases and J by 2 bases, with 9 bases between them. Germline CDR1 MNHEY, CDR2 SMNVEV (reference sequence). The sequencing input was PBMCs. The rearrangement uses TRBV27 and TRBJ2-3; no firm D call. The origin of this receptor is a woman between 18 and 29 years old in good health and CMV-seronegative. The DNA of the CDR3 is TGTGCCAGCAGCTACAGTTACACAGATACGCAGTATTTT. Translating gives CASSYSYTDTQYF.